This T cell receptor (beta chain) was recorded in a study of T cells in Graves' hyperthyroidism and ophthalmopathy. Amplified TCR beta CDR3 regions came from RNA transcripts. During a first-round RT-PCR of the TCR CDR3, the HTBI primer set was used. One entry per CDR3 protein, called by TCRdb with MiXCR from the multiplex PCR reads. In the table there are approximately 260,000 distinct CDR3 sequences, approximately 16% of which are singletons. This clonotype was observed many times. The ends lost 1 base at V and 9 bases at J; junction bases unmatched: 6. Germline assignment: CDR1 SNHLY and CDR2 FYNNEI. The CDR3 is 15 amino acids.

Input material: blood. The receptor was isolated from a woman between 45 and 65 years old with Graves' hyperthyroidism that later progressed to Graves' ophthalmopathy. V and J are TRBV2 and TRBJ2-1; TRBD2 aligns across 10 bases. The CDR3, as DNA: TGTGCCAGCAGTGAAGGGACTAGCGGTCCCCTTGAGCAGTTCTTC. This sequence encodes CASSEGTSGPLEQFF.